The text below deals with one TCR beta chain. The germline V gene encodes CDR1 SGDLS and CDR2 YYNGEE. V gave up 0 bases and J gave up 3 bases; unmatched junction bases: 4. The CDR3 consists of 15 residues. This sample was included in a study of control samples from healthy donors and cancer patients. Data came from immunoSEQ multiplex PCR; TCRdb stores just in-frame clones and leaves some out. The sample consists of roughly 43,000 clones, about 87% of them appearing once. The J gene is TRBJ2-3, the V gene TRBV9; 7 bases match TRBD2. The sequencing input was PBMCs. This clonotype was sampled from a woman aged 55-69 years with lung cancer. CDR3 protein: CASSVVGGRTDTQYF. The CDR3 DNA reads as TGTGCCAGCAGCGTAGTCGGGGGGAGGACAGATACGCAGTATTTT.